Below are 16 T cell receptor beta chains sequenced from a single sample in a study of cytomegalovirus exposure and HLA in healthy donors. This PCR relied on a set of 60 Vbeta primers and 13 Jbeta primers. The data were produced by immunoSEQ multiplex PCR, yet TCRdb's version contains in-frame clones alone and is incomplete. Found here are about 130,000 clones, over 80% of them singletons; the top ten hold 0.95% to 1.5%. Sequenced input: PBMCs. The receptors shown here come from a boy younger than 18 in good health and CMV-seronegative.

V and J are TRBV5-1 and TRBJ2-1; a weak D match, TRBD2 (6 bases). The germline V gene encodes CDR1 SGHRS and CDR2 YFSETQ. Trimming removed 0 bases from V and 1 base from J, with 11 bases in between. This CDR3 contains 16 residues. The CDR3 sequence: CASSLEPGSSYNEQFF. The CDR3 DNA reads TGCGCCAGCAGCTTGGAACCCGGGAGTTCCTACAATGAGCAGTTCTTC.

The chain has TRBV19 and TRBJ2-1; 7 nucleotides line up with TRBD2. Germline loops: CDR1 LNHDA, CDR2 SQIVND (reference sequence). This CDR3 contains 17 residues. With 4 bases clipped from V and 0 bases from J, the junction kept 9 bases outside the gene matches. Here the CDR3 DNA reads TGTGCCAGTAGTAGGGCTAGCGGCACCTACTCCTACAATGAGCAGTTCTTC. Its translation is CASSRASGTYSYNEQFF.

The J gene is TRBJ2-7, the V gene TRBV4-2; 15 bases agree with TRBD2. This CDR3 has 15 amino acids. From germline, CDR1 is LGHNA and CDR2 YNFKEQ. V lost 3 bases and J lost 6; bases outside the gene matches: 3. DNA of the CDR3: TGTGCCAGCAGCCAGGGACTAGCGGGAGGCACCGAGCAGTACTTC. Translated, it gives CASSQGLAGGTEQYF.

The gene calls are TRBV5-4 and TRBJ2-2; the match to TRBD1 covers 10 bases. The J segment lost 5 bases and the V segment lost 4 bases, leaving 2 bases of the junction unmatched. Germline lookup yields CDR1 SGHNT and CDR2 YYREEE (reference sequence). The CDR3 runs to 14 residues. In nucleotides, the CDR3 is TGTGCCAGCAGCGGGGGACAGGGGACCGGGGAGCTGTTTTTT. Its translation: CASSGGQGTGELFF.

This clone was seen just once. V is TRBV5-1 and J is TRBJ2-7; 11 bases align to TRBD1. Germline CDR1 is SGHRS and CDR2 is YFSETQ. CDR3 length equals 14 residues. Trimming removed 4 bases from V and 6 bases from J; junction bases left unmatched: 6. The CDR3 nucleotides read TGCGCCAGCAGCGTAGGACAGGGGGCAGGCGAGCAGTACTTC. It encodes CASSVGQGAGEQYF.

The rearrangement joins TRBV29-1 to TRBJ1-1; D not certain. The V and J ends lost 4 bases and 4 bases respectively, with 16 bases between them. This CDR3 has 14 amino acids. In germline, CDR1 is SQVTM, CDR2 ANQGSEA. In nucleotides, the CDR3 is TGCAGCGTTGGGCAGGCTGGGCGGGGCACTGAAGCTTTCTTT. This translates into CSVGQAGRGTEAFF.

In nucleotides, the CDR3 is TGTGCCACCAGCAGAGATCTACTAGACCCGGATACGCAGTATTTT. It translates to CATSRDLLDPDTQYF. The chain combines TRBV15 with TRBJ2-3, with a tentative D call TRBD2 (5 bases). The CDR3 covers 15 residues. V lost 0 bases, J lost 6 bases, and 13 bases lay in between. The germline CDR1 and CDR2 sequences are LNHNV and YYDKDF (reference sequence).

The V call is TRBV6-1, the J call TRBJ2-7; D possibly corresponds to TRBD1 (5 bases). The CDR3 has 13 residues. Looked up from germline, CDR1 is MNHNS and CDR2 is SASEGT. Trimming took off 7 bases at V and 1 base at J, with 11 bases between the two ends. This chain's CDR3 is CASTPRQSYEQYF. The CDR3, as DNA: TGTGCCAGCACTCCCCGACAGTCCTACGAGCAGTACTTC.

V usage is TRBV5-6 and J usage is TRBJ2-7; D may be TRBD2 (6 bases). The germline V and J ends were trimmed by 4 bases and 6 bases, with 23 bases remaining between them. CDR3 size: 16 residues. Germline CDR1 and CDR2: SGHDT and YYEEEE. CDR3 nucleotide sequence: TGTGCCAGCAGCCAAATCCGGTGGGGGGACCGACTCGAGCAGTACTTC. This sequence encodes CASSQIRWGDRLEQYF. Together with reference TRBV5-6 and TRBJ2-7, the CDR3 gives the full variable domain: DAGVTQSPTHLIKTRGQQVTLRCSPKSGHDTVSWYQQALGQGPQFIFQYYEEEERQRGNFPDRFSGHQFPNYSSELNVNALLLGDSALYLCASSQIRWGDRLEQYFGPGTRLTVT.

V and J are TRBV5-1 and TRBJ2-5, with no clear D. The CDR3 length is 14 residues. CDR1 is SGHRS and CDR2 is YFSETQ in the germline V gene. Trimming cost V 2 bases and J 9 bases, with 17 bases left between them. DNA for the CDR3: TGCGCCAGCAGCTTAACGGGTGATCCATGGGCCCAGTACTTC. Protein sequence: CASSLTGDPWAQYF.

The chain links TRBV2 to TRBJ2-7; D gene unclear. The germline V and J ends were trimmed by 1 base and 2 bases, with 18 bases remaining between them. CDR3 length: 17 amino acids. Germline-derived CDR1 and CDR2 are SNHLY and FYNNEI. CDR3 region: CASSEGEGESLAYEQYF. The CDR3 DNA sequence: TGTGCCAGCAGTGAAGGAGAAGGAGAATCCCTCGCCTACGAGCAGTACTTC. Supplemented by reference TRBV2 and TRBJ2-7, the full variable domain reads EPEVTQTPSHQVTQMGQEVILRCVPISNHLYFYWYRQILGQKVEFLVSFYNNEISEKSEIFDDQFSVERPDGSNFTLKIRSTKLEDSAMYFCASSEGEGESLAYEQYFGPGTRLTVT.

The chain employs TRBV4-3 and TRBJ2-3; 7 nucleotides line up with TRBD2. This CDR3 is built from 16 residues. The germline V gene has CDR1 LGHNA and CDR2 YSLEER. After removal of 4 bases from V and 0 bases from J, the junction contained 7 bases not matched to a gene. The CDR3 bases are TGCGCCAGCAGCCCCGGGACTATTACTAGCACAGATACGCAGTATTTT. This translates into CASSPGTITSTDTQYF.

The chain uses TRBV11-2 and TRBJ1-4; D not resolved. V dropped 5 bases and J dropped 8 bases, with 15 bases sitting between them. The CDR3 covers 14 residues. In germline, CDR1 is SGHAT, CDR2 FQNNGV. As DNA, the CDR3 is TGTGCCAGCAGCAGGAGCGAGGGAGGCGAAAAACTGTTTTTT. Translating gives CASSRSEGGEKLFF.

The chain joins TRBV5-1 to TRBJ2-1, with a weak D call TRBD2 (6 bases). The germline V gene has CDR1 SGHRS and CDR2 YFSETQ. The length of the CDR3 is 15 residues. Trimming stripped 4 bases from V and 3 bases from J, with 14 bases between. The CDR3 loop is CASSLRWEVYNEQFF. Written as DNA, the CDR3 is TGCGCCAGCAGCCTGCGGTGGGAGGTCTACAATGAGCAGTTCTTC. The full variable domain, with the rest looked up from reference TRBV5-1 and TRBJ2-1, is KAGVTQTPRYLIKTRGQQVTLSCSPISGHRSVSWYQQTPGQGLQFLFEYFSETQRNKGNFPGRFSGRQFSNSRSEMNVSTLELGDSALYLCASSLRWEVYNEQFFGPGTRLTVL.

As DNA, the CDR3 is TGTGCCAGCAGCTCGGGGGAGACCCAGTACTTC. Its translation is CASSSGETQYF. The chain links TRBV7-2 to TRBJ2-5, with D possibly TRBD2 on 5 matching bases. The CDR3 has 11 amino acids. Between the trimmed V and J ends, which lost 4 bases and 5 bases, there was a span of 5 bases. Germline assignment: CDR1 SGHTA and CDR2 FQGNSA.

This sequence joins TRBV7-9 and TRBJ2-7; D may be TRBD1 (6 bases). Germline assignment: CDR1 SEHNR and CDR2 FQNEAQ (reference sequence). This CDR3 is 13 amino acids long. V was clipped by 3 bases and J by 3 bases, with 9 bases between them. DNA for the CDR3: TGTGCCAGCAGCTTGTCAGGGGTCTACGAGCAGTACTTC. Translated, it gives CASSLSGVYEQYF.